One and the same sample provided the 28 T cell receptor beta chains below, sequenced in a study of beta chain features in type 1 diabetes. Study-wide results and limits: Among all four CD4+ subsets, Type 1 diabetes patients had TCRB CDR3s that were moderately but significantly shorter.

No antigen has been assigned to these receptors. The whole isolated RNA underwent reverse transcription, so sequencing captured expressed TCRB transcripts. TCRdb keeps only in-frame clones here, not all; method: immunoSEQ multiplex PCR. The sample consists of almost 350,000 clones, around 9.7% of them appearing once. The sample was central memory CD4+ T cells from blood. Receptors originate from a man younger than 45 with type 1 diabetes.

The chain employs TRBV7-2 and TRBJ1-2; D possibly corresponds to TRBD1 (5 bases). This CDR3 contains 14 residues. Between the trimmed V and J ends, which lost 2 bases and 6 bases, there was a span of 13 bases. The germline V gene encodes CDR1 SGHTA and CDR2 FQGNSA. The CDR3 loop reads CASSLNRGVDGYTF. The DNA of the CDR3 is TGTGCCAGCAGCTTAAATCGAGGGGTAGATGGCTACACCTTC.

Only a few counts were recorded for this clone. This chain connects TRBV7-9 to TRBJ1-6, with D perhaps matching TRBD1 (5 bases). Trimming left V 1 base short and J 10 bases short, with 14 bases between. The CDR3 consists of 15 residues. Germline CDR1 reads SEHNR; CDR2 reads FQNEAQ (reference sequence). CDR3 nucleotide sequence: TGTGCCAGCAGCTTAGGAGGGGCCCAGGGATCACCCCTCCACTTT. Amino acid sequence: CASSLGGAQGSPLHF.

This clone was seen more than once but under ten times. The chain recombines TRBV4-1 with TRBJ2-3; TRBD2 is a possible D gene (6 bases). Germline V gives CDR1 MGHRA, CDR2 YSYEKL. The CDR3 extends over 16 amino acids. Trimming stripped 8 bases from V and 4 bases from J, with 22 bases between. The CDR3 loop reads CASGGAGFLAPDTQYF. The CDR3 nucleotides are TGCGCCAGCGGAGGTGCGGGGTTTTTAGCCCCAGATACGCAGTATTTT.

This clone occurred a few times. This chain uses TRBV5-4 with TRBJ2-5, with TRBD1 matching over 7 bases. J gave up 3 bases and V 0 bases, and 8 bases lay outside the gene matches. Per germline, CDR1 SGHNT and CDR2 YYREEE (reference sequence). The CDR3 is 16 residues long. CDR3: CASSLASLGQKETQYF. DNA of the CDR3: TGTGCCAGCAGCTTGGCCAGTTTGGGACAGAAAGAGACCCAGTACTTC.

The chain couples TRBV7-2 to TRBJ2-3; D ambiguous. The V gene lost 4 bases and the J gene lost 0 bases, with 8 bases spanning the gap. There are 14 residues in the CDR3. Germline V lookup: CDR1 SGHTA, CDR2 FQGNSA. The CDR3 coding sequence is TGTGCCAGCAGCTCTAAGACTAGCACAGATACGCAGTATTTT. Translating gives CASSSKTSTDTQYF.

V is TRBV6-1 and J is TRBJ2-1; a weak D match, TRBD2 (6 bases). The CDR3 spans 15 residues. V dropped 7 bases and J dropped 5 bases, with 18 bases sitting between them. The germline V gene encodes CDR1 MNHNS and CDR2 SASEGT. The CDR3 spells CASIPGLALHNEQFF. The CDR3 nucleotides are TGTGCCAGCATTCCGGGACTCGCCCTTCACAATGAGCAGTTCTTC.

In its sample, this clone was seen a few times. The chain recombines TRBV30 with TRBJ1-6, with unresolved D. CDR1 and CDR2 from the germline V gene are GTSNPN and SVGIG (reference sequence). This CDR3 contains 14 residues. V was clipped by 3 bases and J by 6 bases, with 12 bases between them. CDR3 protein: CAWRDSPVNSPLHF. The CDR3 DNA is TGTGCCTGGAGGGACTCCCCCGTTAATTCACCCCTCCACTTT.

V gene TRBV5-6 combines with J gene TRBJ1-2; 9 bases map to TRBD1. Unmatched junction bases numbered 4, after V lost 4 bases and J lost 6 bases. CDR3 length: 13 amino acids. Germline CDR1 is SGHDT and CDR2 is YYEEEE. The CDR3 DNA follows: TGTGCCAGCAGCGAGGGACAGGGCGATGGCTACACCTTC. Its protein product is CASSEGQGDGYTF. Combining the CDR3 with reference TRBV5-6 and TRBJ1-2 gives the whole variable domain DAGVTQSPTHLIKTRGQQVTLRCSPKSGHDTVSWYQQALGQGPQFIFQYYEEEERQRGNFPDRFSGHQFPNYSSELNVNALLLGDSALYLCASSEGQGDGYTFGSGTRLTVV.

This clone has a handful of counts. This chain links TRBV7-8 with TRBJ2-5; 15 positions match TRBD2. Germline-derived CDR1 and CDR2 are SGHVS and FQNEAQ. The CDR3 runs to 16 residues. V trimming: 5 bases; J trimming: 4 bases; junction bases outside the gene matches: 5. CDR3 loop: CASSPGLAGGLETQYF. The CDR3 coding sequence is TGTGCCAGCAGCCCAGGACTAGCGGGGGGGCTAGAGACCCAGTACTTC.

This clone was counted many times. The gene calls are TRBV28 and TRBJ1-5; TRBD1 agrees at 7 bases. The germline gives CDR1 MDHEN, CDR2 SYDVKM. Trimming cost V 6 bases and J 9 bases; bases outside gene matches: 11. This CDR3 has 14 residues. CDR3 sequence: CASSPIDRARPQHF. CDR3 coding DNA: TGTGCCAGCAGCCCTATAGACAGGGCGAGGCCCCAGCATTTT.

V usage is TRBV27 and J usage is TRBJ1-6, with a possible D match to TRBD1 (6 bases). V was shortened by 5 bases and J by 10 bases, with 24 bases between the two germline ends. The CDR3 totals 17 residues. The germline V gene encodes CDR1 MNHEY and CDR2 SMNVEV (reference sequence). The CDR3 loop is CASSPSRGGATESPLHF. CDR3 in DNA: TGTGCCAGCAGTCCGTCACGGGGGGGCGCCACGGAATCACCCCTCCACTTT.

The rearrangement joins TRBV6-4 to TRBJ2-1, with D perhaps TRBD2 (7 bases). CDR1 is MRHNA, CDR2 SNTAGT, per germline. The CDR3 consists of 13 residues. Deletions cut 9 bases from V and 7 bases from J, with 16 bases between. The CDR3 region has the DNA TGTGCCAGAGGTGAAGGGGGGGCGAATGAGCAGTTCTTC. This codes for CARGEGGANEQFF.

This clone came up a few times. This chain connects TRBV5-6 to TRBJ1-1, with D hard to call. Trimming removed 2 bases from V and 2 bases from J, with 19 bases in between. In germline, CDR1 is SGHDT, CDR2 YYEEEE. The CDR3 is made up of 17 amino acids. The CDR3 is CASSFPGSPRANTEAFF. Here the CDR3 DNA reads TGTGCCAGCAGCTTTCCGGGATCGCCGCGTGCAAACACTGAAGCTTTCTTT.

The gene calls are TRBV5-5 and TRBJ2-2, with D possibly called TRBD1 or TRBD2 (5 bases each). Between the trimmed V and J ends, which lost 0 bases and 4 bases, there was a span of 7 bases. The CDR3 spans 14 residues. Per the germline V gene, CDR1 is SGHKS and CDR2 is YYEKEE (reference sequence). In DNA form, the CDR3 reads TGTGCCAGCAGCTTGGAAGGGACCACCGGGGAGCTGTTTTTT. It yields the protein CASSLEGTTGELFF.

This clone was seen only a few times. The genes are TRBV10-3 and TRBJ2-7; 8 positions agree with TRBD2. The CDR3 length is 16 residues. Looked up from germline, CDR1 is ENHRY and CDR2 is SYGVKD. The J segment lost 3 bases and the V segment lost 4 bases, leaving 11 bases of the junction unmatched. CDR3 residues: CAISASGGGGRYEQYF. In DNA form, the CDR3 reads TGTGCCATCAGTGCATCAGGTGGCGGGGGGCGCTACGAGCAGTACTTC.

There are a few counts of this clone. The V call is TRBV7-9, the J call TRBJ2-1; D ambiguous. CDR3 size: 13 residues. Trimming pared 1 base from V and 9 bases from J, leaving 10 bases between. Germline values: CDR1 SEHNR, CDR2 FQNEAQ (reference sequence). The CDR3 loop reads CASSLDGLTEQFF. Here the CDR3 DNA reads TGTGCCAGCAGCTTAGATGGTTTGACTGAGCAGTTCTTC.

The sample holds a few counts of this clone. The chain joins TRBV10-2 to TRBJ1-5; perhaps TRBD1 as D (5 bases). The CDR3 is 13 residues long. The germline CDR1 and CDR2 sequences are WSHSY and SAAADI. V lost 6 bases and J 2 bases, leaving 8 bases between the germline ends. The chain's CDR3 is CASRQARNQPQHF. The CDR3 coding sequence is TGCGCCAGCAGACAGGCACGCAATCAGCCCCAGCATTTT.

This clone was observed at least ten times. The chain carries TRBV9 and TRBJ2-5; possibly TRBD1 for D (6 bases). CDR1 and CDR2 (germline): SGDLS, YYNGEE. V lost 3 bases and J lost 3, with 12 bases in between. The length of the CDR3 is 14 residues. DNA for the CDR3: TGTGCCAGCAGCGAACAGGGCACCAAAGAGACCCAGTACTTC. Its protein is CASSEQGTKETQYF. Looking up the rest from reference TRBV9 and TRBJ2-5 gives the full variable domain: DSGVTQTPKHLITATGQRVTLRCSPRSGDLSVYWYQQSLDQGLQFLIQYYNGEERAKGNILERFSAQQFPDLHSELNLSSLELGDSALYFCASSEQGTKETQYFGPGTRLLVL.

V is TRBV5-1 and J is TRBJ2-3, with D maybe TRBD2 (5 bases). Germline assignment: CDR1 SGHRS and CDR2 YFSETQ. This CDR3 is built from 15 residues. The ends were cut back, 4 bases at V and 1 base at J, with 13 bases in the middle. CDR3 residues: CASSGGGLGTDTQYF. The CDR3 coding sequence is TGCGCCAGCAGCGGCGGAGGATTGGGCACAGATACGCAGTATTTT.

This rearrangement joins TRBV5-1 to TRBJ2-5; D assignment may be TRBD1 or TRBD2 (6 bases each). The germline V gene has CDR1 SGHRS and CDR2 YFSETQ. CDR3 length equals 13 residues. Between the trimmed V and J ends, which lost 4 bases and 5 bases, there was a span of 12 bases. CDR3 nucleotide sequence: TGCGCCAGCAGCACGGCCGGGGGCGAGACCCAGTACTTC. Protein sequence: CASSTAGGETQYF.

This clone was recorded only once. J is TRBJ1-2 and V is TRBV6-5; perhaps TRBD1 as D (5 bases). The CDR3 totals 14 residues. Germline CDR1 reads MNHEY; CDR2 reads SVGAGI. V was shortened by 4 bases and J by 2 bases, with 11 bases between the two germline ends. The CDR3 bases are TGTGCCAGCAGTTGGCGAAGGACAAACTATGGCTACACCTTC. Translation: CASSWRRTNYGYTF.

The genes are TRBV11-2 and TRBJ2-1; 9 bases are a match to TRBD2. The V and J ends lost 3 bases and 2 bases, in that order; junction bases with no gene match: 5. The CDR3 contains 16 residues. The germline V gene encodes CDR1 SGHAT and CDR2 FQNNGV. The CDR3 here is CASSFRAGGAYNEQFF. Written as DNA, the CDR3 is TGTGCCAGCAGCTTTAGAGCGGGGGGCGCCTACAATGAGCAGTTCTTC.

This clone was counted only a few times. The rearrangement uses TRBV2 and TRBJ2-1; the match to TRBD2 covers 12 bases. CDR1 and CDR2 from the germline V gene are SNHLY and FYNNEI. V shed 3 bases and J 6 bases; nucleotides not matched to a gene: 3. CDR3 length: 15 amino acids. DNA of the CDR3: TGTGCCAGCAGTGAGAGACTAGCGGGGGCCAATGAGCAGTTCTTC. Translation gives CASSERLAGANEQFF.

V is TRBV12-5 and J is TRBJ1-1; D is ambiguous. The CDR3 has 13 amino acids. V lost 3 bases and J 6 bases, leaving 11 bases between the germline ends. Germline V gene data show CDR1 as LGHNT and CDR2 as FRNRAP. Here the CDR3 reads CASGFFVGAEAFF. CDR3 in DNA: TGTGCTAGTGGTTTTTTTGTCGGGGCTGAAGCTTTCTTT.

This clone turned up a few times. This sequence joins TRBV5-1 and TRBJ1-2, with 8 bases lining up with TRBD1. The CDR3 sequence is 14 residues long. The germline V gene has CDR1 SGHRS and CDR2 YFSETQ. Unmatched junction bases numbered 0, after V lost 0 bases and J lost 2 bases. The CDR3 sequence: CASSLGTGNYGYTF. CDR3 nucleotides: TGCGCCAGCAGCTTGGGGACAGGGAACTATGGCTACACCTTC.

This clone was detected a few times. The V and J genes are TRBV30 and TRBJ1-2; D uncertain. This CDR3 is built from 14 residues. Looked up from germline, CDR1 is GTSNPN and CDR2 is SVGIG (reference sequence). Trimming left V 2 bases short and J 7 bases short, with 17 bases between. The CDR3: CAWSPDSRVGGYTF. CDR3 DNA: TGTGCCTGGAGTCCCGATTCAAGAGTAGGTGGCTACACCTTC.

This clone has only a few counts. J is TRBJ2-5 and V is TRBV6-1; TRBD2 matches at 11 bases. The V gene end was trimmed by 0 bases and the J gene end by 6 bases; junction bases not matched to a gene: 9. This CDR3 region has 17 residues. The germline gives CDR1 MNHNS, CDR2 SASEGT. CDR3 sequence reads: CASSEALLAGGRKTQYF. CDR3 nucleotide sequence: TGTGCCAGCAGTGAAGCCCTTTTAGCGGGGGGGCGGAAGACCCAGTACTTC.

This clone came up a few times. The CDR3 bases are TGTGCCAGCAGCTTTAAGACTAGCGCTGGGGCCAACGTCCTGACTTTC. Amino acid sequence: CASSFKTSAGANVLTF. The V call is TRBV5-6, the J call TRBJ2-6; 8 bases fit TRBD2. The CDR3 sequence is 16 residues long. Germline lookup yields CDR1 SGHDT and CDR2 YYEEEE. V trimming: 2 bases; J trimming: 2 bases; junction bases outside the gene matches: 3.